This passage covers 24 T cell receptor beta chains from one sample sequenced in a study of shared clonotypes between healthy human individuals. Generated by immunoSEQ multiplex PCR, the TCRdb table keeps only in-frame clones and is missing some. This sample has about 1.1 million clones, with roughly 77% found just once. The sample was memory CD4+ T cells from PBMCs. The sample's subset: CD45RA-negative fraction. The receptors stem from a man between 18 and 29 years old in good health. Some clones in this sample may be carry-over from other donors' samples.

The genes are TRBV28 and TRBJ1-5; maybe TRBD1 (5 bases). Looked up from germline, CDR1 is MDHEN and CDR2 is SYDVKM. This CDR3 is 13 amino acids long. V was clipped by 7 bases and J by 3 bases, with 10 bases between them. The CDR3 is CASMRQINQPQHF. The CDR3, as DNA: TGTGCCAGCATGCGACAGATCAATCAGCCCCAGCATTTT.

The CDR3 region is CASSPREGYGYTF. The CDR3 region has the DNA TGTGCCAGCAGCCCCAGGGAGGGCTATGGCTACACCTTC. The chain employs TRBV9 and TRBJ1-2, with D tentatively TRBD1 (5 bases). Germline loops: CDR1 SGDLS, CDR2 YYNGEE. V lost 4 bases and J lost 4, with 11 bases in between. This CDR3 has 13 residues.

This clone was detected only a few times. This sequence joins TRBV4-2 and TRBJ2-2, with TRBD2 matching 11 bases. Trimming removed 7 bases from V and 4 bases from J; junction bases left unmatched: 14. Germline V gene data show CDR1 as LGHNA and CDR2 as YNFKEQ. The CDR3 spans 18 residues. CDR3 nucleotides: TGTGCCAGCAAAGAGGTTAGACGGGGACTAGCGGTCACCGGGGAGCTGTTTTTT. Its translation is CASKEVRRGLAVTGELFF.

Concerning this clone itself: This same CDR3 is encoded by further DNA sequences in the sample. The chain uses TRBV20-1 and TRBJ1-1; the D is unclear. This CDR3 has 11 residues. Germline CDR1 is DFQATT and CDR2 is SNEGSKA (reference sequence). V lost 0 bases and J lost 8, with 7 bases in between. CDR3 DNA sequence: TGCAGTGCTAGAGATGAGTCAGAAGCTTTCTTT. It is translated as CSARDESEAFF.

J is TRBJ1-3 and V is TRBV9; D gene ambiguous. Germline V gene lookup returns CDR1 SGDLS and CDR2 YYNGEE. The V and J ends lost 1 base and 0 bases respectively, with 11 bases between them. The CDR3 has 16 residues. CDR3: CASSVSGARSGNTIYF. CDR3 DNA sequence: TGTGCCAGCAGCGTATCGGGCGCACGCTCTGGAAACACCATATATTTT. Supplemented by reference TRBV9 and TRBJ1-3, the full variable domain reads DSGVTQTPKHLITATGQRVTLRCSPRSGDLSVYWYQQSLDQGLQFLIQYYNGEERAKGNILERFSAQQFPDLHSELNLSSLELGDSALYFCASSVSGARSGNTIYFGEGSWLTVV.

The CDR3 sequence: CASRSSRGVAGVVTQYF. DNA of the CDR3: TGTGCCAGCAGATCTTCACGGGGGGTAGCGGGAGTTGTGACCCAGTACTTC. V and J are TRBV28 and TRBJ2-5, with 9 bases that match TRBD2. There are 17 residues in the CDR3. Germline V gives CDR1 MDHEN, CDR2 SYDVKM. V was pared by 6 bases and J by 7 bases, with 18 bases of the junction left unmatched.

Many counts were recorded for this clone. V is TRBV2 and J is TRBJ2-2, with D tentatively TRBD2 (5 bases). Trimming stripped 7 bases from V and 6 bases from J, with 15 bases between. There are 14 residues in the CDR3. The V gene's germline CDR1 is SNHLY and CDR2 FYNNEI. CDR3 region: CASMVGISAGELFF. The CDR3 DNA reads TGTGCCAGCATGGTCGGGATCAGCGCCGGGGAGCTGTTTTTT.

Many counts were recorded for this clone. This chain uses TRBV4-2 with TRBJ2-7; weak D call: TRBD2 (6 bases). The CDR3 covers 16 residues. Deletions cut 1 base from V and 3 bases from J, with 16 bases between. Germline V gene data show CDR1 as LGHNA and CDR2 as YNFKEQ. Here the CDR3 DNA reads TGTGCCAGCAGCCAAGTCTTGGCTAGCGAGCTCTACGAGCAGTACTTC. The encoded protein is CASSQVLASELYEQYF.

The chain joins TRBV11-1 to TRBJ2-3, with 7 bases aligning to TRBD1. V gave up 10 bases and J gave up 3 bases; unmatched junction bases: 10. Germline lookup yields CDR1 SGHAT and CDR2 FQDESV (reference sequence). CDR3 length: 14 amino acids. CDR3 sequence reads: CATRKRGQTDTQYF. In nucleotides, the CDR3 is TGTGCCACCCGGAAAAGGGGGCAAACAGATACGCAGTATTTT.

V gene TRBV11-3 combines with J gene TRBJ2-3, with 12 bases matching TRBD2. The CDR3 sequence is 15 residues long. Trimming at V came to 5 bases and at J to 8 bases, leaving 8 bases not matched to a gene. Germline CDR1 is SGHNT and CDR2 is YENEEA. As DNA, the CDR3 is TGTGCCAGCAGCCGGACTAGCGGGAACGGGGGTACGCAGTATTTT. It codes for CASSRTSGNGGTQYF.

The CDR3 DNA follows: TGTGCCAGCAGTTTCCTTAAAATAACCCAGTACTTC. Translating it yields CASSFLKITQYF. The chain uses TRBV28 and TRBJ2-5; no clear D gene. The CDR3 spans 12 residues. The ends were cut back, 3 bases at V and 8 bases at J, with 10 bases in the middle. Germline values: CDR1 MDHEN, CDR2 SYDVKM.

This clone appeared a few times. J is TRBJ1-2 and V is TRBV30; 9 bases fit TRBD1. Losses at the gene ends were 1 base for V and 8 bases for J; bases not matched to a gene: 5. Germline CDR1 reads GTSNPN; CDR2 reads SVGIG (reference sequence). The CDR3 is 13 residues long. The CDR3 loop is CAWSAQGAGGYTF. The CDR3 DNA is TGTGCCTGGAGTGCACAGGGGGCTGGCGGCTACACCTTC.

This clone was observed a handful of times. Other DNA sequences in the sample encode the same CDR3. The V call is TRBV28, the J call TRBJ2-7; 11 bases map to TRBD2. This CDR3 comprises 15 residues. Germline V CDR1 and CDR2: MDHEN, SYDVKM. J lost 2 bases, V lost 6 bases, and 6 bases had no gene match. This CDR3 is CASSSLAGGPYEQYF. In DNA, the CDR3 is TGTGCCAGCAGCTCTTTAGCGGGAGGGCCCTACGAGCAGTACTTC.

The rearrangement links TRBV7-9 to TRBJ1-1; TRBD1 might be the D (6 bases). V dropped 4 bases and J dropped 9 bases, with 15 bases sitting between them. Germline V CDR1 and CDR2: SEHNR, FQNEAQ (reference sequence). The CDR3 is 13 residues long. CDR3 sequence: CASSYRGTGKAFF. The CDR3, as DNA: TGTGCCAGCAGCTATAGGGGAACAGGGAAAGCTTTCTTT.

This clone was seen just once. The chain carries TRBV9 and TRBJ2-1; 11 bases align to TRBD2. The CDR3 is made up of 17 amino acids. Germline lookup yields CDR1 SGDLS and CDR2 YYNGEE. V shed 0 bases, J shed 7 bases, and the junction held 9 bases outside the gene matches. The DNA of the CDR3 is TGTGCCAGCAGCGTAGTTGGTAGCGGGAGGGGTTATAATGAGCAGTTCTTC. Translation gives CASSVVGSGRGYNEQFF.

This clone was seen only once. The chain couples TRBV7-2 to TRBJ2-3; no clear D gene. The V end was cut by 5 bases, the J end by 6 bases, with 12 bases between. The germline CDR1 and CDR2 sequences are SGHTA and FQGNSA. The CDR3 loop spans 13 amino acids. The CDR3 DNA is TGTGCCAGCAGCGGCCAAATCGGGGATACGCAGTATTTT. Translation gives CASSGQIGDTQYF.

This clone was observed many times. The chain recombines TRBV6-6 with TRBJ2-7; 8 nucleotides agree with TRBD2. The germline V gene encodes CDR1 MNHNY and CDR2 SVGAGI (reference sequence). The CDR3 runs to 16 residues. The ends lost 5 bases at V and 3 bases at J; junction bases unmatched: 12. The DNA for the CDR3 is TGTGCCAGCAGTAAAAGCGGGCGCGGGGGGAACTACGAGCAGTACTTC. The encoded protein is CASSKSGRGGNYEQYF.

The V and J genes are TRBV4-2 and TRBJ1-2; tentatively, D is TRBD1 (5 bases). The germline V and J ends were trimmed by 2 bases and 4 bases, with 17 bases remaining between them. Germline assignment: CDR1 LGHNA and CDR2 YNFKEQ. The length of the CDR3 is 16 residues. The CDR3 region has the DNA TGTGCCAGCAGCCAACAACTGCGCGACAGTGGCTATGGCTACACCTTC. It encodes CASSQQLRDSGYGYTF.

The V gene is TRBV4-3, the J gene TRBJ1-4, with D uncertain. Germline lookup yields CDR1 LGHNA and CDR2 YSLEER. The CDR3 runs 13 residues. Trimming took off 4 bases at V and 8 bases at J, with 11 bases between the two ends. The CDR3 DNA follows: TGCGCCAGCAGCCCCCTGGGAGGGGAAAAACTGTTTTTT. It yields the protein CASSPLGGEKLFF.

The chain uses TRBV28 and TRBJ1-2; 7 bases fit TRBD1. The CDR3 is 13 residues long. The V segment lost 7 bases and the J segment 6 bases; nucleotides outside the gene matches: 8. Germline V gives CDR1 MDHEN, CDR2 SYDVKM. CDR3 nucleotide sequence: TGTGCCAGCACCCGTTGGGACAGTGATGGCTACACCTTC. Amino acids: CASTRWDSDGYTF.

The chain uses TRBV28 and TRBJ2-5; 10 bases fit TRBD2. The germline V gene encodes CDR1 MDHEN and CDR2 SYDVKM. Trimming took 3 bases from V and 4 from J; bases not matched to a gene: 5. The CDR3 runs to 15 residues. The DNA of the CDR3 is TGTGCCAGCAGTTTGACTAGCGGGTTGCGAGAGACCCAGTACTTC. Translating gives CASSLTSGLRETQYF.

Concerning this clone: One junction end does not reproduce the germline sequence, and a read error may be involved. This chain connects TRBV27 to TRBJ1-2; 7 nucleotides line up with TRBD1. CDR3 length equals 15 residues. Germline CDR1 and CDR2: MNHEY and SMNVEV (reference sequence). The CDR3 DNA follows: TGTGCCGGCAGTGCTCCACGACAGGGCCGACATGGCTACACCTTC. It is translated as CAGSAPRQGRHGYTF.

This chain uses TRBV7-9 with TRBJ1-1; 8 bases align to TRBD1. The germline gives CDR1 SEHNR, CDR2 FQNEAQ (reference sequence). Trimming at V came to 5 bases and at J to 4 bases, leaving 3 bases not matched to a gene. This CDR3 spans 13 amino acids. Here the CDR3 reads CASSVRGPTEAFF. DNA for the CDR3: TGTGCCAGCAGCGTCAGGGGGCCCACTGAAGCTTTCTTT.

This chain connects TRBV18 to TRBJ1-1, with D hard to call. Trimming shortened V by 2 bases and J by 3 bases, and 13 bases separated the two germline ends. Germline V gene sequence: CDR1 KGHSH, CDR2 LQKENI. This CDR3 contains 15 residues. The CDR3: CASSPFEGADTEAFF. The CDR3 bases are TGTGCCAGCTCACCATTCGAGGGTGCGGACACTGAAGCTTTCTTT.